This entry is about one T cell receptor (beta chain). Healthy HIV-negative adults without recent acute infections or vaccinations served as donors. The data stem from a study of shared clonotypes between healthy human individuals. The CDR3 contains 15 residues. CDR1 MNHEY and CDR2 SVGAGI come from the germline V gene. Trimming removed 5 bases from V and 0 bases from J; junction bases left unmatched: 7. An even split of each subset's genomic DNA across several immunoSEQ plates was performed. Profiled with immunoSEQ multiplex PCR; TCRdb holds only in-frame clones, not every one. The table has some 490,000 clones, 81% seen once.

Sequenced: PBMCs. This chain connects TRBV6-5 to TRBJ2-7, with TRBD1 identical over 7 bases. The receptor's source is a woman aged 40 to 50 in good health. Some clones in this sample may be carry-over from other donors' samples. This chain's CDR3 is CASSKGTVPSYEQYF. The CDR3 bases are TGTGCCAGCAGTAAAGGGACAGTACCCTCCTACGAGCAGTACTTC.